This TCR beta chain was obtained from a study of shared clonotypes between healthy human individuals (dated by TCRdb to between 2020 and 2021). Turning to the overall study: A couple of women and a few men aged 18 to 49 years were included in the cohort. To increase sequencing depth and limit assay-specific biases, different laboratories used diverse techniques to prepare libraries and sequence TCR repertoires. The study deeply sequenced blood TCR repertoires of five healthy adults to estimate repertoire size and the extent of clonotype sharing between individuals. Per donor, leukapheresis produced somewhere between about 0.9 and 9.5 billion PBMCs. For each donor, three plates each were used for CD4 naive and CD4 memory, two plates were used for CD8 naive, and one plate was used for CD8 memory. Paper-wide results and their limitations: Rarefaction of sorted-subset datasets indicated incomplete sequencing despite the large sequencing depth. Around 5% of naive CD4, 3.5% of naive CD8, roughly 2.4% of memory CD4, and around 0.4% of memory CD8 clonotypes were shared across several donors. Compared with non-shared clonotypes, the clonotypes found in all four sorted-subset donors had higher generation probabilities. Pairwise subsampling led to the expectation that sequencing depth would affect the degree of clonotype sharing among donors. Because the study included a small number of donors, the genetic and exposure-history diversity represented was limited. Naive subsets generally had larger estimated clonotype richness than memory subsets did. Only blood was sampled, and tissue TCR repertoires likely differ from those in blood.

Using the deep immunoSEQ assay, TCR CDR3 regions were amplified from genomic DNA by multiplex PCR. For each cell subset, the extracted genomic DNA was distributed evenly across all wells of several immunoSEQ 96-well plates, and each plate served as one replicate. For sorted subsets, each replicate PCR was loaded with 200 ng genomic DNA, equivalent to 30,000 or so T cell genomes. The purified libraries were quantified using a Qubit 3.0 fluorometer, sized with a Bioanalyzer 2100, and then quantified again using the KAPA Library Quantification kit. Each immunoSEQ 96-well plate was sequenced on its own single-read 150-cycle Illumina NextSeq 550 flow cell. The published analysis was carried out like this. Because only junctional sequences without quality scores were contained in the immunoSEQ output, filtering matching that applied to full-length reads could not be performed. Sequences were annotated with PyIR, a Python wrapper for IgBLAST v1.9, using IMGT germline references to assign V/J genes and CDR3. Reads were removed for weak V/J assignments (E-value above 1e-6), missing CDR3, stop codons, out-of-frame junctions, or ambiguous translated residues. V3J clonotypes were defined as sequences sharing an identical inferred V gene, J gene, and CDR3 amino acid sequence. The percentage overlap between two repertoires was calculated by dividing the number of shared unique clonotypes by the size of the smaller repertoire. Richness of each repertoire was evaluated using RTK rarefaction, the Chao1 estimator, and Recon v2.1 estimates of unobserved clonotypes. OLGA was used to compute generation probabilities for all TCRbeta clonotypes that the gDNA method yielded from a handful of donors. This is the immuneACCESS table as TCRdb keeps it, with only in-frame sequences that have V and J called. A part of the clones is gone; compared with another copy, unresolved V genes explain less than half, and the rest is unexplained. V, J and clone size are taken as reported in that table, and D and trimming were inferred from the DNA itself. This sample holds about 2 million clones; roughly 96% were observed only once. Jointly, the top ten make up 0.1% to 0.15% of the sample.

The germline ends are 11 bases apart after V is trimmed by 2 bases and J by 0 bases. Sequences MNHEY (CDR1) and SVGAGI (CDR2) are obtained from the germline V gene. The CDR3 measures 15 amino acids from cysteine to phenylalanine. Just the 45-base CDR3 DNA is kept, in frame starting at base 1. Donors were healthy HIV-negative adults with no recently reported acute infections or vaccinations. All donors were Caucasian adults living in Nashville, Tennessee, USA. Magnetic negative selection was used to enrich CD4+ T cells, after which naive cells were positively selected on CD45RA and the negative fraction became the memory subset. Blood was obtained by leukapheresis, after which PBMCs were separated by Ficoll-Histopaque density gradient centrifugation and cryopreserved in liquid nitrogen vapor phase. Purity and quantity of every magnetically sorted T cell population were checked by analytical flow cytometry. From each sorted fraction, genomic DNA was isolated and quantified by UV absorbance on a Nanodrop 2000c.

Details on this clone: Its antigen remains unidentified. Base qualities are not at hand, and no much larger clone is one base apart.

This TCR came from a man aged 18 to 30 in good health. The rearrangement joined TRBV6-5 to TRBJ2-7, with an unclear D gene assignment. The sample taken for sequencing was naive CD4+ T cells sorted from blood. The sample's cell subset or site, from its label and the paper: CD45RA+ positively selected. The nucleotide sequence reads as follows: TGTGCCAGCAGTTACGGTCCCAGAAGCTCCTACGAGCAGTACTTC. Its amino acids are CASSYGPRSSYEQYF.